These 25 T cell receptor beta chains share one sample of origin, sequenced in a study of blood T cell repertoires in COVID-19. Libraries were prepared by immunoSEQ multiplex PCR; TCRdb keeps only in-frame clonotypes and omits some of them. The repertoire holds roughly 150,000 clones, with under 90% as singletons. Sequencing was carried out using peripheral blood. These receptors all come from a human donor in a cohort sampled during active COVID-19.

The gene calls are TRBV24-1 and TRBJ1-2; 7 nucleotides align to TRBD1. Germline trimming cut 4 bases from V and 7 bases from J; bases unmatched to any gene: 5. CDR1 is KGHDR, CDR2 SFDVKD, per germline. This CDR3 is 13 amino acids long. This chain's CDR3 is CATSEAGGRGYTF. The CDR3 bases are TGTGCCACCAGTGAGGCAGGGGGACGTGGCTACACCTTC.

The CDR3, as DNA: TGCGCCAGCAGCCCGGACAGGGAAAGTTTGACGCAGTATTTT. It encodes CASSPDRESLTQYF. This rearrangement joins TRBV5-1 to TRBJ2-3; 8 bases line up with TRBD1. Trimming took 4 bases from V and 9 from J; bases not matched to a gene: 10. This CDR3 comprises 14 residues. From germline, CDR1 is SGHRS and CDR2 YFSETQ.

The CDR3 DNA sequence: TGTGCCAGCAGTGAGTACAGGGGGGACTACGAGCAGTACGTC. Amino acids: CASSEYRGDYEQYV. This chain connects TRBV6-1 to TRBJ2-7; 8 bases are a match to TRBD1. The CDR3 covers 14 residues. J gave up 3 bases and V 3 bases, and 4 bases lay outside the gene matches. In germline, CDR1 is MNHNS, CDR2 SASEGT.

The chain employs TRBV19 and TRBJ2-3, with D possibly being TRBD1 (5 bases). V lost 3 bases and J 4 bases, leaving 11 bases between the germline ends. The CDR3 sequence is 14 residues long. CDR1 is LNHDA, CDR2 SQIVND, per germline (reference sequence). CDR3 sequence reads: CASSIGRDADTQYF. CDR3 DNA sequence: TGTGCCAGTAGTATTGGCAGGGATGCAGATACGCAGTATTTT.

The chain uses TRBV3-1 (or the pseudogene TRBV3-2) and TRBJ1-1, with a possible D match to TRBD1 (6 bases). With 2 bases removed from V and 4 bases from J, the gap between germline ends came to 20 bases. The length of the CDR3 is 17 residues. CDR1 is LGHDT and CDR2 is YNNKEL in the germline V gene (reference sequence). The CDR3 loop is CASSQPPGDVLSTEAFF. In nucleotides, the CDR3 is TGTGCCAGCAGCCAACCCCCAGGGGACGTACTAAGCACTGAAGCTTTCTTT.

The chain recombines TRBV7-9 with TRBJ2-1, with 10 bases lining up with TRBD2. Germline loops: CDR1 SEHNR, CDR2 FQNEAQ (reference sequence). CDR3 length: 16 amino acids. Unmatched junction bases numbered 11, after V lost 5 bases and J lost 7 bases. The CDR3 spells CASSPLAGDITNEQFF. In DNA, the CDR3 is TGTGCCAGCAGCCCGCTAGCGGGAGATATAACAAATGAGCAGTTCTTC.

This clone was detected only once. V gene TRBV5-1 combines with J gene TRBJ1-3; the D gene is possibly TRBD1 (5 bases). The V end lost 5 bases, the J end lost 6 bases, and 18 bases lay between the germline ends. This CDR3 comprises 15 residues. CDR1 and CDR2 (germline): SGHRS, YFSETQ. The CDR3 DNA reads as TGCGCCAGCAGTCCGGGACCCGGCGGGGCAAACACCATATATTTT. Residues: CASSPGPGGANTIYF.

This rearrangement joins TRBV5-1 to TRBJ2-1; 10 bases agree with TRBD2. Germline values: CDR1 SGHRS, CDR2 YFSETQ. CDR3 length: 15 amino acids. V dropped 4 bases and J dropped 5; count of bases not matched to a gene: 6. DNA of the CDR3: TGCGCCAGCAGCCCAGGGAGCGGGAGGGACAATGAGCAGTTCTTC. Translated: CASSPGSGRDNEQFF.

The genes are TRBV2 and TRBJ1-5; TRBD1 agrees at 9 bases. Germline V CDR1 and CDR2: SNHLY, FYNNEI. V gave up 1 base and J gave up 5 bases; unmatched junction bases: 6. The CDR3 spans 16 residues. CDR3 region: CASSEGPGQGYQPQHF. CDR3 nucleotide sequence: TGTGCCAGCAGTGAAGGGCCGGGACAGGGCTATCAGCCCCAGCATTTT.

The J gene is TRBJ1-1, the V gene TRBV5-1; TRBD1 might be the D (5 bases). The CDR3 has 18 residues. Between the trimmed V and J ends, which lost 1 base and 2 bases, there was a span of 21 bases. Looked up from germline, CDR1 is SGHRS and CDR2 is YFSETQ. The CDR3: CASSLFGTGAAVNTEAFF. As DNA, the CDR3 is TGCGCCAGCAGCTTGTTCGGGACTGGGGCAGCGGTTAACACTGAAGCTTTCTTT.

This clone was counted a few times. The J gene is TRBJ1-1, the V gene TRBV14; 11 nucleotides align to TRBD1. CDR3 length: 14 amino acids. The germline V gene encodes CDR1 SGHDN and CDR2 FVKESK. The J segment lost 4 bases and the V segment lost 4 bases, leaving 2 bases of the junction unmatched. The CDR3: CASSRDRGGTEAFF. DNA of the CDR3: TGTGCCAGCAGCCGGGACAGGGGGGGCACTGAAGCTTTCTTT.

This chain uses TRBV19 with TRBJ2-3; D ambiguous. Germline CDR1 LNHDA, CDR2 SQIVND (reference sequence). The CDR3 spans 12 residues. V was cut by 5 bases and J by 2 bases, with 5 bases left in between. In DNA form, the CDR3 reads TGTGCCAGTAGTCCTAACACAGATACGCAGTATTTT. Translation: CASSPNTDTQYF. Supplemented by reference TRBV19 and TRBJ2-3, the full variable domain reads DGGITQSPKYLFRKEGQNVTLSCEQNLNHDAMYWYRQDPGQGLRLIYYSQIVNDFQKGDIAEGYSVSREKKESFPLTVTSAQKNPTAFYLCASSPNTDTQYFGPGTRLTVL.

The chain combines TRBV7-6 with TRBJ2-7; TRBD1 aligns across 7 bases. CDR3 length equals 15 residues. The trim removed 5 bases at V and 3 bases at J, leaving 10 bases unmatched. The germline CDR1 and CDR2 sequences are SGHVS and FNYEAQ. CDR3 amino acids: CASSPTGQNYYEQYF. CDR3 in DNA: TGTGCCAGCAGCCCGACGGGACAGAATTACTACGAGCAGTACTTC.

The chain links TRBV3-1 (or the pseudogene TRBV3-2) to TRBJ1-2; TRBD1 is a possible D gene (5 bases). CDR1 and CDR2 from the germline V gene are LGHDT and YNNKEL (reference sequence). This CDR3 comprises 12 residues. Trimming removed 1 base at V and 12 bases at J, with 12 bases between. CDR3 coding DNA: TGTGCCAGCAGCCAAGGTAGTGGAGGGGACACCTTC. Translated: CASSQGSGGDTF.

The chain has TRBV10-1 and TRBJ1-1; the D gene is possibly TRBD1 (6 bases). This CDR3 contains 12 residues. Trimming shortened V by 5 bases and J by 5 bases, and 9 bases separated the two germline ends. Germline V gene sequence: CDR1 WNHNN, CDR2 SYGVQD (reference sequence). CDR3 sequence (DNA): TGCGCCAGCAGTACAGGGATGACTGAAGCTTTCTTT. It yields the protein CASSTGMTEAFF.

The chain employs TRBV5-1 and TRBJ1-2, with D unresolved. Germline loops: CDR1 SGHRS, CDR2 YFSETQ. Trimming stripped 0 bases from V and 7 bases from J, with 10 bases between. This CDR3 comprises 13 residues. CDR3 amino acids: CASSLEVDSGYTF. In DNA form, the CDR3 reads TGCGCCAGCAGCTTGGAAGTAGACTCTGGCTACACCTTC.

This clone occurred a few times. The rearrangement uses TRBV5-5 and TRBJ2-3, with D possibly matching TRBD2 (5 bases). The CDR3 length is 15 residues. Germline V gene lookup returns CDR1 SGHKS and CDR2 YYEKEE (reference sequence). Deletions cut 2 bases from V and 4 bases from J, with 14 bases between. The CDR3 here is CASSFTSLLSDTQYF. CDR3 DNA sequence: TGTGCCAGCAGCTTTACTAGTTTACTCTCAGATACGCAGTATTTT.

The chain employs TRBV24-1 and TRBJ2-1; 10 nucleotides match TRBD2. V shed 4 bases and J 4 bases; nucleotides not matched to a gene: 12. Looked up from germline, CDR1 is KGHDR and CDR2 is SFDVKD. CDR3 length equals 18 residues. DNA of the CDR3: TGTGCCACCAGTGACCCCCTAAGCGGGAGGGCAGGGTACAATGAGCAGTTCTTC. Translating gives CATSDPLSGRAGYNEQFF.

J is TRBJ2-5 and V is TRBV28; 8 nucleotides align to TRBD2. The CDR3 length is 16 residues. Germline lookup yields CDR1 MDHEN and CDR2 SYDVKM. J lost 5 bases, V lost 1 base, and 9 bases had no gene match. The CDR3 coding sequence is TGTGCCAGCAGTTTATCAGGGCGGGGGGTACTGGAGACCCAGTACTTC. Translating it yields CASSLSGRGVLETQYF.

This chain connects TRBV25-1 to TRBJ1-3; D perhaps matches TRBD1 (5 bases). This CDR3 is 18 amino acids long. Deletions cut 10 bases from V and 0 bases from J, with 25 bases between. Germline values: CDR1 MGHDK, CDR2 SYGVNS. In nucleotides, the CDR3 is TGTGCCATCTCGAGCTGGGAACAAGGGGTTAACTCTGGAAACACCATATATTTT. As protein: CAISSWEQGVNSGNTIYF.

V and J are TRBV11-2 and TRBJ2-2; possible D gene TRBD2, 5 bases. The CDR3 runs 14 residues. CDR1 is SGHAT, CDR2 FQNNGV, per germline. V was shortened by 5 bases and J by 4 bases, with 11 bases between the two germline ends. The CDR3 sequence: CASSERRFTGELFF. The DNA of the CDR3 is TGTGCCAGCAGCGAAAGGAGGTTCACCGGGGAGCTGTTTTTT.

V and J are TRBV7-9 and TRBJ2-5, with 8 bases that match TRBD1. The CDR3 runs to 15 residues. J lost 0 bases, V lost 5 bases, and 5 bases had no gene match. The germline V gene has CDR1 SEHNR and CDR2 FQNEAQ (reference sequence). The CDR3 sequence: CASSNRDRYQETQYF. In DNA, the CDR3 is TGTGCCAGCAGCAACCGGGACAGGTACCAAGAGACCCAGTACTTC.

The chain is built from TRBV4-1 and TRBJ1-2, with TRBD1 matching over 10 bases. The CDR3 is made up of 14 amino acids. Losses at the gene ends were 8 bases for V and 4 bases for J; bases not matched to a gene: 7. Germline V CDR1 and CDR2: MGHRA, YSYEKL. The chain's CDR3 is CASRRTGGRYGYTF. In DNA form, the CDR3 reads TGCGCCAGCCGCCGGACAGGGGGTCGCTATGGCTACACCTTC.

The rearrangement links TRBV10-1 to TRBJ2-7; D call uncertain. The CDR3 has 13 amino acids. Trimming shortened V by 5 bases and J by 11 bases, and 19 bases separated the two germline ends. CDR1 is WNHNN and CDR2 is SYGVQD in the germline V gene (reference sequence). CDR3 coding DNA: TGCGCCAGCAGTCTCCGACATCTAACCCAGGAGTACGTC. Translating gives CASSLRHLTQEYV.

This chain links TRBV11-3 with TRBJ2-7; TRBD1 might be the D (5 bases). CDR3 length: 14 amino acids. The ends were cut back, 6 bases at V and 12 bases at J, with 24 bases in the middle. CDR1 SGHNT and CDR2 YENEEA come from the germline V gene. CDR3 DNA sequence: TGTGCCAGCAGATACATTCAGACAGACCCGATGGGGTACGTC. This gives the protein CASRYIQTDPMGYV.